The 3 T cell receptor beta chains reported below all come from one sample, sequenced in a study of blood T cell repertoires in COVID-19. The repertoire was sequenced with immunoSEQ multiplex PCR; TCRdb's copy has only in-frame clones and lacks some. The sample lists 320,000 or so clones, about 85% occurring once. The sample was PBMCs or T cells enriched from blood (not recorded which). The origin of the receptors is a woman aged 30 to 39 who had been exposed to COVID-19.

This sequence joins TRBV5-1 and TRBJ2-2, with D possibly matching TRBD1 (6 bases). Trimming left V 4 bases short and J 5 bases short, with 15 bases between. This CDR3 is built from 15 residues. Germline V gene lookup returns CDR1 SGHRS and CDR2 YFSETQ. This chain's CDR3 is CASSATGSGTGELFF. CDR3 DNA sequence: TGCGCCAGCAGCGCAACAGGGTCGGGGACCGGGGAGCTGTTTTTT.

V usage is TRBV14 and J usage is TRBJ1-6; D uncertain. The CDR3 extends over 14 amino acids. Trimming shortened V by 0 bases and J by 7 bases, and 7 bases separated the two germline ends. The germline V gene encodes CDR1 SGHDN and CDR2 FVKESK. Here the CDR3 reads CASSQDLANSPLHF. The CDR3, as DNA: TGTGCCAGCAGCCAAGACCTCGCGAATTCACCCCTCCACTTT.

The V and J genes are TRBV3-1 (or the pseudogene TRBV3-2) and TRBJ1-4, with TRBD1 identical over 7 bases. V gave up 4 bases and J gave up 0 bases; unmatched junction bases: 2. CDR3 length: 15 amino acids. CDR1 and CDR2 (germline): LGHDT, YNNKEL (reference sequence). The CDR3 coding sequence is TGTGCCAGCAGCCCAGGACAGGCAACTAATGAAAAACTGTTTTTT. Encoded protein: CASSPGQATNEKLFF.